This T cell receptor beta chain appears in the sequencing data of a study of shared clonotypes between healthy human individuals. Study context: Samples came from two female and a few male donors aged 18 to 49. Used for every donor were three CD4 naive, three CD4 memory, two CD8 naive and one CD8 memory plate.

Losses at the gene ends were 1 base for V and 0 bases for J; bases not matched to a gene: 2. Germline assignment: CDR1 SGHNT and CDR2 YYREEE (reference sequence). The CDR3 has 16 residues. Produced via immunoSEQ multiplex PCR; TCRdb's table is partial and in-frame only. The sample carries about 1 million clones, under 80% recorded once. The receptor was isolated from a man younger than 35 in good health. Source material: memory CD4+ T cells sorted from blood. Described subset: CD45RA-negative fraction. The chain carries TRBV5-4 and TRBJ2-1; TRBD2 matches 9 bases. The CDR3 nucleotides are TGTGCCAGCAGCTTGATTAGCGGGGGCTCCTACAATGAGCAGTTCTTC. Amino acid sequence: CASSLISGGSYNEQFF.